The next 9 T cell receptor beta chains were all read from a single sample in a study of beta chain features in type 1 diabetes. Antigens of these TCRs are unknown. Regarding the study as a whole: Shortening of TCRB CDR3s, moderate but significant, appeared in all four CD4+ subsets of Type 1 diabetes patients.

Sequencing targeted expressed TCRB transcripts, as all isolated RNA had been reverse transcribed. This table comes from immunoSEQ multiplex PCR, and its TCRdb copy is limited to in-frame clones, with some not included. Of 40,000 to 45,000 clones in the sample, approximately 70% were seen once. Material for sequencing was Tregs from blood. These receptors were taken from a woman aged 18-35 years with type 1 diabetes.

The V call is TRBV7-2, the J call TRBJ2-7; possibly TRBD2 for D (5 bases). V lost 1 base and J 3 bases, leaving 13 bases between the germline ends. CDR1 and CDR2 from the germline V gene are SGHTA and FQGNSA. The CDR3 is made up of 15 amino acids. The CDR3 DNA reads TGTGCCAGCAGCTTAGGGTCCGGGGTGCTCTACGAGCAGTACTTC. This codes for CASSLGSGVLYEQYF.

The J gene is TRBJ2-6, the V gene TRBV7-9, with D tentatively TRBD1 (5 bases). The CDR3 sequence is 18 residues long. Trimming shortened V by 5 bases and J by 6 bases, and 23 bases separated the two germline ends. Germline V gene sequence: CDR1 SEHNR, CDR2 FQNEAQ (reference sequence). In nucleotides, the CDR3 is TGTGCCAGCAGCAACCTGGGCCAATTCAGGGCCGTGGCCAACGTCCTGACTTTC. It is translated as CASSNLGQFRAVANVLTF.

The chain couples TRBV5-1 to TRBJ1-2; TRBD1 is a possible D gene (6 bases). V was trimmed by 6 bases and J by 5 bases, leaving 17 bases between them. Germline lookup yields CDR1 SGHRS and CDR2 YFSETQ. The CDR3 is 14 residues long. CDR3 residues: CASTPDSQYYGYTF. The CDR3 nucleotides read TGCGCCAGCACCCCGGACAGCCAATATTATGGCTACACCTTC. Full variable domain (rest looked up from reference TRBV5-1 and TRBJ1-2): KAGVTQTPRYLIKTRGQQVTLSCSPISGHRSVSWYQQTPGQGLQFLFEYFSETQRNKGNFPGRFSGRQFSNSRSEMNVSTLELGDSALYLCASTPDSQYYGYTFGSGTRLTVV.

This sequence joins TRBV29-1 and TRBJ1-2; D is possibly TRBD1 (6 bases). CDR1 and CDR2 from the germline V gene are SQVTM and ANQGSEA. V lost 5 bases and J lost 7, with 17 bases in between. The CDR3 runs 13 residues. The CDR3 loop reads CSVLQGRLSGYTF. The CDR3, as DNA: TGCAGCGTTCTACAGGGAAGGTTGAGTGGCTACACCTTC.

V usage is TRBV7-9 and J usage is TRBJ1-1, with no clear D. Germline lookup yields CDR1 SEHNR and CDR2 FQNEAQ (reference sequence). The CDR3 loop spans 14 amino acids. V dropped 1 base and J dropped 2 bases, with 8 bases sitting between them. The CDR3 reads CASSLGNSNTEAFF. The CDR3 bases are TGTGCCAGCAGCTTAGGCAACTCAAACACTGAAGCTTTCTTT.

CDR3: CASSRWGTSGGSSYNEQFF. CDR3 bases: TGTGCCAGCAGTAGGTGGGGGACTAGCGGGGGTAGCTCCTACAATGAGCAGTTCTTC. The V and J genes are TRBV27 and TRBJ2-1; 14 nucleotides align to TRBD2. The CDR3 has 19 residues. The germline CDR1 and CDR2 sequences are MNHEY and SMNVEV (reference sequence). After removal of 5 bases from V and 0 bases from J, the junction contained 9 bases not matched to a gene.

This chain joins TRBV19 and TRBJ2-5, with TRBD1 matching over 8 bases. The J call may be in error: the DNA end matches TRBJ2-7 better. CDR1 and CDR2 (germline): LNHDA, SQIVND (reference sequence). The CDR3 is 14 amino acids. CDR3 residues: CASNPGQGASEQYF. CDR3 nucleotide sequence: TGTGCCAGTAACCCGGGCCAGGGGGCAAGCGAGCAGTACTTC.

V usage is TRBV5-6 and J usage is TRBJ1-5; maybe TRBD1 (6 bases). V was trimmed by 4 bases and J by 3 bases, leaving 11 bases between them. Germline V gene sequence: CDR1 SGHDT, CDR2 YYEEEE. This CDR3 has 14 residues. In nucleotides, the CDR3 is TGTGCCAGCAGCCTCGGGACACACAATCAGCCCCAGCATTTT. Its translation is CASSLGTHNQPQHF.

The DNA of the CDR3 is TGCGCCAGCAGCTTAAGCGGGATTGGCACAGATACGCAGTATTTT. Its protein is CASSLSGIGTDTQYF. The J gene is TRBJ2-3, the V gene TRBV5-1; 7 positions match TRBD2. Germline lookup yields CDR1 SGHRS and CDR2 YFSETQ. Trimming removed 2 bases from V and 1 base from J; junction bases left unmatched: 4. This CDR3 is built from 15 residues. The complete variable domain, with remaining parts taken from reference TRBV5-1 and TRBJ2-3, reads KAGVTQTPRYLIKTRGQQVTLSCSPISGHRSVSWYQQTPGQGLQFLFEYFSETQRNKGNFPGRFSGRQFSNSRSEMNVSTLELGDSALYLCASSLSGIGTDTQYFGPGTRLTVL.